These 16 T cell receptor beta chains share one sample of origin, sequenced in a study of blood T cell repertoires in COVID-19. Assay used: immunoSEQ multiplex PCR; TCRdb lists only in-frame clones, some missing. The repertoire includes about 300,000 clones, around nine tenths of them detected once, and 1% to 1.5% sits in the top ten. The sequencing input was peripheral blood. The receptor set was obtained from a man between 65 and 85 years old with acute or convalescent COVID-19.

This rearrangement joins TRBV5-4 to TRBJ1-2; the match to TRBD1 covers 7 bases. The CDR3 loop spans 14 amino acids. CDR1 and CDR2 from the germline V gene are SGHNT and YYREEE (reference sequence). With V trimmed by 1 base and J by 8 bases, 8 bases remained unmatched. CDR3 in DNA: TGTGCCAGCAGCTTGTCCAGACAGGGAGGAGGCTACACCTTC. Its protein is CASSLSRQGGGYTF.

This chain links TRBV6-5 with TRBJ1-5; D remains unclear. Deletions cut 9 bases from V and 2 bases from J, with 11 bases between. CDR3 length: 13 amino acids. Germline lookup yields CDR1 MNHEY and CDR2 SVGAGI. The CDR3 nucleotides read TGTGCCAGTGTGAGAAATGGCAATCAGCCCCAGCATTTT. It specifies CASVRNGNQPQHF.

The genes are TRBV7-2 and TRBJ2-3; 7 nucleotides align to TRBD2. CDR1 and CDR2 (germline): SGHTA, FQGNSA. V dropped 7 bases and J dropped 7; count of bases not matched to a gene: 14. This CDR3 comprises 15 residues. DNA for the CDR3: TGTGCCAGCACTGGACTGGGGACTAAATGGTATACGCAGTATTTT. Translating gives CASTGLGTKWYTQYF. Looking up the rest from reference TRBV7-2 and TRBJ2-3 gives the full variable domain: GAGVSQSPSNKVTEKGKDVELRCDPISGHTALYWYRQSLGQGLEFLIYFQGNSAPDKSGLPSDRFSAERTGGSVSTLTIQRTQQEDSAVYLCASTGLGTKWYTQYFGPGTRLTVL.

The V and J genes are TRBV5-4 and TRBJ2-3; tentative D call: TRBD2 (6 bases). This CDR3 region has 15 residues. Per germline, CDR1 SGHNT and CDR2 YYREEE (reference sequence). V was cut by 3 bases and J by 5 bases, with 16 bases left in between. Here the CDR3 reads CASSSRDSSVDTQYF. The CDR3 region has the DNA TGTGCCAGCAGCTCAAGGGACTCCTCGGTAGATACGCAGTATTTT. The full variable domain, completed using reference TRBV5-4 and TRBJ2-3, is ETGVTQSPTHLIKTRGQQVTLRCSSQSGHNTVSWYQQALGQGPQFIFQYYREEENGRGNFPPRFSGLQFPNYSSELNVNALELDDSALYLCASSSRDSSVDTQYFGPGTRLTVL.

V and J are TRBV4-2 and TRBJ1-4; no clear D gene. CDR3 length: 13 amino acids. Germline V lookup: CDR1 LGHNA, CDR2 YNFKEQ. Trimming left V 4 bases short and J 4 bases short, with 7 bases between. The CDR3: CASSPRYNEKLFF. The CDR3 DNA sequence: TGTGCCAGCAGCCCCCGGTATAATGAAAAACTGTTTTTT.

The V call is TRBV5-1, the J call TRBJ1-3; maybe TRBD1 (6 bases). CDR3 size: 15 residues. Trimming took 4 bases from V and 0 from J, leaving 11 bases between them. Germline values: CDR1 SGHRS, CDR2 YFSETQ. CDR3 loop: CASSQTGSSGNTIYF. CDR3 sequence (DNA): TGCGCCAGCAGCCAGACAGGTTCCTCTGGAAACACCATATATTTT.

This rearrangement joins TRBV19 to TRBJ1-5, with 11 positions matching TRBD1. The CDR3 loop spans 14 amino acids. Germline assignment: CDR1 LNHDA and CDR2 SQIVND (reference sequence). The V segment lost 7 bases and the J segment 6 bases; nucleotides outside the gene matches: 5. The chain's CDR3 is CASNRGQGGQPQHF. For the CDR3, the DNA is TGTGCCAGTAACCGGGGACAGGGGGGTCAGCCCCAGCATTTT.

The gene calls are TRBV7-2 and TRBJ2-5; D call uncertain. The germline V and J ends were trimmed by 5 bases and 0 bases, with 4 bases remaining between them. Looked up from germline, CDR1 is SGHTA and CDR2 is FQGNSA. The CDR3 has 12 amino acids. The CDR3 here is CASSPYQETQYF. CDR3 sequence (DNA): TGTGCCAGCAGCCCGTACCAAGAGACCCAGTACTTC.

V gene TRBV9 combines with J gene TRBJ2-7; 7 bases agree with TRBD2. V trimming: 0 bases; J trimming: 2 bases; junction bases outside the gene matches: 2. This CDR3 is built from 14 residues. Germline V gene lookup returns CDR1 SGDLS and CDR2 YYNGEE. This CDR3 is CASSVDSGTYEQYF. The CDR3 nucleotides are TGTGCCAGCAGCGTAGACAGCGGGACCTACGAGCAGTACTTC.

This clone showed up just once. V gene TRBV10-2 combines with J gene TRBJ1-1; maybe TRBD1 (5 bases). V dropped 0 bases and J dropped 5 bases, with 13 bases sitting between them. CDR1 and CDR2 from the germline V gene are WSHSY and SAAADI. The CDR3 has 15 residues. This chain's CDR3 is CASSESWQGGTEAFF. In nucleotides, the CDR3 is TGCGCCAGCAGTGAGTCGTGGCAGGGAGGAACTGAAGCTTTCTTT.

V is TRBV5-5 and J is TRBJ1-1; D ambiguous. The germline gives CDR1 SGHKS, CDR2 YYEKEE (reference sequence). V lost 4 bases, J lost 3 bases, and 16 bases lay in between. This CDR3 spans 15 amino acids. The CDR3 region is CASSHHYRSDTEAFF. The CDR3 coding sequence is TGTGCCAGCAGCCATCATTACCGTTCGGACACTGAAGCTTTCTTT.

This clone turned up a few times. CDR3 DNA: TGTGCCAGCAGGGGGACAGGGGGCGTCGGTGGCTACACCTTC. Translated, it gives CASRGTGGVGGYTF. V is TRBV6-6 and J is TRBJ1-2; 12 positions match TRBD1. Per the germline V gene, CDR1 is MNHNY and CDR2 is SVGAGI (reference sequence). V shed 6 bases, J shed 7 bases, and the junction held 6 bases outside the gene matches. This CDR3 is 14 amino acids long.

The CDR3 protein is CASSQGGLEGLYDEQYF. CDR3 DNA sequence: TGTGCCAGCAGCCAAGGGGGACTAGAGGGTCTATACGACGAGCAGTACTTC. The chain links TRBV4-2 to TRBJ2-7, with 8 bases that match TRBD2. Trimming removed 1 base from V and 5 bases from J; junction bases left unmatched: 13. CDR3 length equals 17 residues. Germline-derived CDR1 and CDR2 are LGHNA and YNFKEQ.

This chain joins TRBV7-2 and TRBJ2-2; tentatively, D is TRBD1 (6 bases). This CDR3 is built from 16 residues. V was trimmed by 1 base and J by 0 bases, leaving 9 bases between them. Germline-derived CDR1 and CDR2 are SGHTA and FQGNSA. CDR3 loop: CASSLDRVANTGELFF. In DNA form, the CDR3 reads TGTGCCAGCAGCTTAGACAGGGTCGCGAACACCGGGGAGCTGTTTTTT.

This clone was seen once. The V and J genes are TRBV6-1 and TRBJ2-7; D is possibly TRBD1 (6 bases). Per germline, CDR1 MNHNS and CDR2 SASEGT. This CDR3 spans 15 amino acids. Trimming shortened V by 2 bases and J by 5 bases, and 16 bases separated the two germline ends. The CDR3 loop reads CASSERTVIINEQYF. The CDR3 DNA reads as TGTGCCAGCAGTGAAAGGACAGTGATCATTAACGAGCAGTACTTC.

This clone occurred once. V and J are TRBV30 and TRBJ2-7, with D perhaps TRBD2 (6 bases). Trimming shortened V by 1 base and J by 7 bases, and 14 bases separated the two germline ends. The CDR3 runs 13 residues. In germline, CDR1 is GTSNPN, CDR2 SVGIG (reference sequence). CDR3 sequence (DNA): TGTGCCTGGAGTGGGCTCTCGGGGGAGGAGCAGTACTTC. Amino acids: CAWSGLSGEEQYF.